A single sample gave rise to the 13 T cell receptor beta chains below, sequenced in a study of vaccination and CD4 T cells after COVID-19. Stated treatment: roughly 10-day PBMC culture with coronavirus spike peptide pools or control peptides (ViraFEST assay). Their target antigens are unknown. Once obtained from cultured CD4+ T cells, the DNA was sequenced using the Oncomine TCR Beta short-read assay. One entry per CDR3 protein, called by TCRdb with MiXCR from the PCR reads. The sample has 11,000 or so distinct CDR3 sequences; about 40% are singletons. Material for sequencing was CD4+ T cells from blood, cultured in vitro. These receptors all stem from a human donor who had recovered from COVID-19.

This chain uses TRBV5-1 with TRBJ2-5, with TRBD2 identical over 7 bases. With 5 bases clipped from V and 7 bases from J, the junction kept 11 bases outside the gene matches. The CDR3 extends over 14 amino acids. Germline CDR1 SGHRS, CDR2 YFSETQ. The CDR3 sequence: CASSSGLFSGTQYF. The DNA of the CDR3 is TGCGCCAGCAGTTCGGGACTATTCAGTGGGACCCAGTACTTC.

The CDR3: CASSFDRNQPQHF. The CDR3, as DNA: TGTGCCAGCAGCTTCGACAGAAATCAGCCCCAGCATTTT. V is TRBV5-4 and J is TRBJ1-5; D perhaps matches TRBD1 (5 bases). There are 13 residues in the CDR3. Germline CDR1 SGHNT, CDR2 YYREEE (reference sequence). Trimming removed 2 bases from V and 4 bases from J, with 7 bases in between.

The chain combines TRBV27 with TRBJ2-5; a possible D gene is TRBD1 (5 bases). The CDR3 is 12 residues long. Per germline, CDR1 MNHEY and CDR2 SMNVEV (reference sequence). Trimming left V 7 bases short and J 4 bases short, with 10 bases between. As DNA, the CDR3 is TGTGCCAGCATCCACCAGGGAGAGACCCAGTACTTC. Amino acid sequence: CASIHQGETQYF.

This clonotype turned up a few times. The chain joins TRBV7-2 to TRBJ2-3, with D maybe TRBD1 (5 bases). From germline, CDR1 is SGHTA and CDR2 FQGNSA. This CDR3 spans 14 amino acids. The ends were cut back, 2 bases at V and 8 bases at J, with 14 bases in the middle. CDR3 coding DNA: TGTGCCAGCAGCTTATCCAGGCCTCAGGGTACGCAGTATTTT. The encoded protein is CASSLSRPQGTQYF.

CDR3 in amino acids: CAISDLQEGNTEAFF. CDR3 bases: TGTGCCATCAGTGACTTACAGGAGGGAAACACTGAAGCTTTCTTT. The rearrangement joins TRBV10-3 to TRBJ1-1; possible D gene TRBD1, 5 bases. The ends were cut back, 3 bases at V and 2 bases at J, with 13 bases in the middle. This CDR3 is built from 15 residues. CDR1 and CDR2 from the germline V gene are ENHRY and SYGVKD.

The rearrangement joins TRBV24-1 to TRBJ2-3; D perhaps matches TRBD1 (6 bases). The CDR3 loop spans 15 amino acids. Looked up from germline, CDR1 is KGHDR and CDR2 is SFDVKD. V dropped 4 bases and J dropped 4 bases, with 14 bases sitting between them. CDR3 in DNA: TGTGCCACCAGTGAACAAGGACAGAAACCAGATACGCAGTATTTT. Encoded protein: CATSEQGQKPDTQYF.

This clonotype came up a few times. The J gene is TRBJ2-3, the V gene TRBV24-1, with 13 bases fitting TRBD2. The J segment lost 2 bases and the V segment lost 10 bases, leaving 14 bases of the junction unmatched. The CDR3 spans 18 residues. From germline, CDR1 is KGHDR and CDR2 SFDVKD. CDR3 sequence reads: CATQGGLAGSGYTDTQYF. CDR3 sequence (DNA): TGTGCCACACAGGGGGGACTAGCGGGATCCGGATACACAGATACGCAGTATTTT.

The chain combines TRBV6-1 with TRBJ1-1, with D perhaps matching TRBD1 (6 bases). Trimming took 3 bases from V and 5 from J, leaving 16 bases between them. This CDR3 spans 15 amino acids. Per the germline V gene, CDR1 is MNHNS and CDR2 is SASEGT. CDR3 nucleotide sequence: TGTGCCAGCAGTGAGTCGGCAGGGGTAGGGACTGAAGCTTTCTTT. Translating gives CASSESAGVGTEAFF.

This chain uses TRBV12-3 or TRBV12-4 with TRBJ1-2; no definite D call. V lost 2 bases and J 0 bases, leaving 4 bases between the germline ends. This CDR3 contains 13 residues. The CDR3 sequence is CASSLSPNYGYTF. Written as DNA, the CDR3 is TGTGCCAGCAGTTTATCCCCTAACTATGGCTACACCTTC.

CDR3 sequence reads: CAWNIGVQQYF. In nucleotides, the CDR3 is TGTGCCTGGAATATAGGGGTCCAGCAGTACTTC. V usage is TRBV30 and J usage is TRBJ2-7, with D maybe TRBD1 (5 bases). The germline V and J ends were trimmed by 4 bases and 8 bases, with 12 bases remaining between them. The CDR3 has 11 amino acids. The germline V gene encodes CDR1 GTSNPN and CDR2 SVGIG (reference sequence).

The rearrangement uses TRBV10-1 and TRBJ2-2; no firm D call. This CDR3 has 12 residues. Deletions cut 5 bases from V and 3 bases from J, with 4 bases between. The germline V gene encodes CDR1 WNHNN and CDR2 SYGVQD (reference sequence). The CDR3 is CASSPYTGELFF. The CDR3 region has the DNA TGCGCCAGCAGTCCCTACACCGGGGAGCTGTTTTTT.

The gene calls are TRBV7-2 and TRBJ2-2; no definite D call. Germline lookup yields CDR1 SGHTA and CDR2 FQGNSA. With 1 base removed from V and 6 bases from J, the gap between germline ends came to 12 bases. There are 15 residues in the CDR3. CDR3 residues: CASSLEVGAPGELFF. The CDR3 DNA reads TGTGCCAGCAGCTTAGAGGTTGGAGCGCCCGGGGAGCTGTTTTTT.

J is TRBJ2-7 and V is TRBV19; tentatively, D is TRBD2 (5 bases). This CDR3 spans 15 amino acids. Germline CDR1 and CDR2: LNHDA and SQIVND (reference sequence). V was clipped by 1 base and J by 0 bases, with 10 bases between them. The CDR3 loop is CASSIAGKSSYEQYF. CDR3 in DNA: TGTGCCAGTAGTATAGCCGGGAAGAGCTCCTACGAGCAGTACTTC.